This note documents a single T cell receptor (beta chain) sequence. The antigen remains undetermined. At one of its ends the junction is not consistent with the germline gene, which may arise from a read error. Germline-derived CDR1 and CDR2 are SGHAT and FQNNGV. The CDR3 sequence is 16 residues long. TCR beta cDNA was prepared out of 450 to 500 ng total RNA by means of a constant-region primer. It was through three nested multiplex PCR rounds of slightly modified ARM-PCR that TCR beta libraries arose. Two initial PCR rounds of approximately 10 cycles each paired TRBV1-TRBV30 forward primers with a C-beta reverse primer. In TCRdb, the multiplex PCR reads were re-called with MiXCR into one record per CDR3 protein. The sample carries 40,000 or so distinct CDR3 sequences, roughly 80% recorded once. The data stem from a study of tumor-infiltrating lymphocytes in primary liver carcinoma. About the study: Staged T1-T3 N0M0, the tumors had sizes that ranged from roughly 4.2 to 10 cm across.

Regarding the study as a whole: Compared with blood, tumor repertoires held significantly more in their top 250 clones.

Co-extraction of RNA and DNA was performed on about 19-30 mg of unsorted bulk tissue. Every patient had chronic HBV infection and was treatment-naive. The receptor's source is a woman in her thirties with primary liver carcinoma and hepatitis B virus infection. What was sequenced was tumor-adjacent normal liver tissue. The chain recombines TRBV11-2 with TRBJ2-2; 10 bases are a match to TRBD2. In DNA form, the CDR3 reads TGTGTCAGCAGCTCGATACGTAGCGGGAGGTCCGGGGAGCTGCTTTTT. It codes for CVSSSIRSGRSGELLF.